These T cell receptor beta chains were read from a single sample in a study of blood T cell repertoires in COVID-19. TCRdb's table, derived via immunoSEQ multiplex PCR, lists solely in-frame clones and lacks some. Among about 100,000 clones listed, about 76% were seen once. The sequenced sample consisted of peripheral blood. All receptors derive from a human donor in a cohort sampled during active COVID-19. Each CDR3 is given with its conserved first and last residue. The order of the fields is J gene, D gene, clone size, CDR3 length, V gene, CDR3 protein, CDR3 DNA. D genes are given only for firm matches. Part of the rows lack a size; the others show once, few, many or a class for expanded clones.

J: TRBJ2-1
D: TRBD1
size: .
length: 15
V: TRBV7-6
CDR3: CASSSSGQGRNEQFF
DNA: TGTGCCAGCAGTTCGTCGGGACAGGGACGCAATGAGCAGTTCTTC

J: TRBJ1-2
D: TRBD1
size: .
length: 17
V: TRBV9
CDR3: CASSVASDRAPRYGYTF
DNA: TGTGCCAGCAGCGTAGCTTCCGACAGGGCACCTCGCTATGGCTACACCTTC

J: TRBJ2-3
D: .
size: .
length: 17
V: TRBV19
CDR3: CASSTLNPRGAADTQYF
DNA: TGTGCCAGTAGTACCCTTAACCCCCGGGGGGCGGCAGATACGCAGTATTTT

J: TRBJ2-3
D: .
size: .
length: 13
V: TRBV28
CDR3: CASSLPSTDTQYF
DNA: TGTGCCAGCAGTTTACCTAGCACAGATACGCAGTATTTT

J: TRBJ2-5
D: .
size: .
length: 15
V: TRBV24-1
CDR3: CATSDLQGGRETQYF
DNA: TGTGCCACCAGTGATTTGCAGGGGGGCAGGGAGACCCAGTACTTC

J: TRBJ2-1
D: TRBD2
size: .
length: 17
V: TRBV11-3
CDR3: CASSLGLAGGVENEQFF
DNA: TGTGCCAGCAGCTTAGGACTAGCGGGAGGGGTAGAAAATGAGCAGTTCTTC

J: TRBJ2-3
D: TRBD2
size: many
length: 18
V: TRBV10-3
CDR3: CAISLDGTSDQSTDTQYF
DNA: TGTGCCATCAGCTTAGACGGTACTAGCGACCAAAGCACAGATACGCAGTATTTT

J: TRBJ2-1
D: .
size: .
length: 11
V: TRBV28
CDR3: CASSSLREQFF
DNA: TGTGCCAGCAGTTCTCTTCGGGAGCAGTTCTTC

J: TRBJ1-1
D: .
size: .
length: 14
V: TRBV3-1/TRBV3-2
CDR3: CASSQTSGGTEAFF
DNA: TGTGCCAGCAGCCAAACCTCTGGAGGAACTGAAGCTTTCTTT

J: TRBJ1-6
D: TRBD1
size: .
length: 14
V: TRBV5-1
CDR3: CASSLGQGDSPLHF
DNA: TGCGCCAGCAGCTTAGGACAGGGGGACTCACCCCTCCACTTT

J: TRBJ2-5
D: TRBD2
size: .
length: 16
V: TRBV4-2
CDR3: CASSQEVAGVGETQYF
DNA: TGTGCCAGCAGCCAAGAAGTAGCGGGAGTGGGAGAGACCCAGTACTTC

J: TRBJ2-1
D: TRBD1
size: .
length: 15
V: TRBV5-1
CDR3: CASSPDRVSYNEQFF
DNA: TGCGCCAGCAGCCCCGACAGGGTTTCCTACAATGAGCAGTTCTTC

J: TRBJ2-7
D: TRBD1
size: .
length: 14
V: TRBV25-1
CDR3: CASSNPGGSYEQYF
DNA: TGTGCCAGCAGTAACCCAGGGGGATCCTACGAGCAGTACTTC

J: TRBJ2-3
D: TRBD1
size: .
length: 17
V: TRBV19
CDR3: CASSTPPGGRSTDTQYF
DNA: TGTGCCAGTAGTACCCCCCCAGGGGGCCGATCGACAGATACGCAGTATTTT

J: TRBJ2-1
D: TRBD2
size: .
length: 16
V: TRBV24-1
CDR3: CATSDSGTSGRNEQFF
DNA: TGTGCCACCAGTGATTCCGGGACTAGCGGGAGAAATGAGCAGTTCTTC

J: TRBJ2-1
D: TRBD2
size: .
length: 17
V: TRBV19
CDR3: CASSEWLAGGPGHEQFF
DNA: TGTGCCAGTAGCGAATGGCTAGCGGGAGGGCCGGGACATGAGCAGTTCTTC

J: TRBJ2-5
D: .
size: .
length: 15
V: TRBV5-4
CDR3: CASSLGGAGRETQYF
DNA: TGTGCCAGCAGCTTAGGAGGGGCGGGTAGGGAGACCCAGTACTTC

J: TRBJ1-5
D: .
size: .
length: 15
V: TRBV19
CDR3: CASSPDSYSNQPQHF
DNA: TGTGCCAGTAGCCCAGACAGTTATAGCAATCAGCCCCAGCATTTT

J: TRBJ1-6
D: .
size: .
length: 13
V: TRBV4-1
CDR3: CASSQGANSPLHF
DNA: TGCGCCAGCAGCCAAGGAGCGAATTCACCCCTCCACTTT

J: TRBJ1-1
D: TRBD1
size: .
length: 15
V: TRBV10-3
CDR3: CAITTGGRGDPEAFF
DNA: TGTGCCATTACTACAGGGGGACGGGGTGATCCTGAAGCTTTCTTT

J: TRBJ1-2
D: .
size: .
length: 17
V: TRBV18
CDR3: CASSLGGGAQPPYGYTF
DNA: TGTGCCAGCTCGCTCGGCGGGGGGGCTCAGCCCCCCTATGGCTACACCTTC

J: TRBJ2-1
D: .
size: .
length: 15
V: TRBV2
CDR3: CASSQTMGGYNEQFF
DNA: TGTGCCAGCAGCCAGACTATGGGGGGCTACAATGAGCAGTTCTTC

J: TRBJ1-2
D: .
size: .
length: 13
V: TRBV19
CDR3: CASSISRTRGYTF
DNA: TGTGCCAGTAGTATCTCTCGGACACGGGGCTACACCTTC

J: TRBJ2-1
D: TRBD1
size: few
length: 15
V: TRBV18
CDR3: CASSLGQGAYNEQFF
DNA: TGTGCCAGCTCACTTGGACAGGGGGCCTACAATGAGCAGTTCTTC

J: TRBJ2-3
D: .
size: .
length: 16
V: TRBV14
CDR3: CASSQDKSSGTDTQYF
DNA: TGTGCCAGCAGCCAAGATAAGAGTTCCGGCACAGATACGCAGTATTTT

J: TRBJ2-7
D: TRBD1
size: .
length: 13
V: TRBV18
CDR3: CASSPGTGYEQYF
DNA: TGTGCCAGCTCACCCGGGACAGGTTACGAGCAGTACTTC

J: TRBJ1-4
D: TRBD1
size: .
length: 15
V: TRBV27
CDR3: CASSGLGQGSEKLFF
DNA: TGTGCCAGCAGTGGCCTGGGACAGGGGTCTGAAAAACTGTTTTTT

J: TRBJ1-1
D: .
size: .
length: 17
V: TRBV5-6
CDR3: CASSLGAVRRATTEAFF
DNA: TGTGCCAGCAGCTTGGGGGCCGTCAGGCGGGCGACAACTGAAGCTTTCTTT

J: TRBJ2-7
D: TRBD2
size: few
length: 17
V: TRBV3-1/TRBV3-2
CDR3: CASSQDRASGPGHEQYF
DNA: TGTGCCAGCAGCCAAGATCGGGCTAGCGGGCCTGGTCACGAGCAGTACTTC

J: TRBJ1-2
D: TRBD1
size: .
length: 14
V: TRBV6-6
CDR3: CASSYGGQDYGYTF
DNA: TGTGCCAGCAGTTACGGGGGACAGGACTATGGCTACACCTTC

J: TRBJ2-2
D: TRBD2
size: .
length: 15
V: TRBV5-1
CDR3: CASSRTSGNTGELFF
DNA: TGCGCCAGCAGCCGGACTAGCGGTAACACCGGGGAGCTGTTTTTT

J: TRBJ2-1
D: .
size: once
length: 12
V: TRBV7-3
CDR3: CASSVRGNEQFF
DNA: TGTGCCAGCAGCGTCAGAGGTAATGAGCAGTTCTTC

J: TRBJ2-1
D: TRBD2
size: many
length: 15
V: TRBV7-2
CDR3: CASSLLAGLENEQFF
DNA: TGTGCCAGCAGCTTATTAGCGGGATTAGAGAATGAGCAGTTCTTC

J: TRBJ2-2
D: TRBD2
size: .
length: 15
V: TRBV9
CDR3: CASSVLTGGPGELFF
DNA: TGTGCCAGCAGCGTACTTACGGGAGGTCCCGGGGAGCTGTTTTTT

J: TRBJ1-5
D: .
size: .
length: 15
V: TRBV6-2/TRBV6-3
CDR3: CASSYLAYSNQPQHF
DNA: TGTGCCAGCAGTTACTTAGCCTATAGCAATCAGCCCCAGCATTTT

J: TRBJ2-1
D: .
size: .
length: 14
V: TRBV5-1
CDR3: CATPALIAYNEQFF
DNA: TGCGCCACCCCTGCCCTGATAGCGTACAATGAGCAGTTCTTC

J: TRBJ2-2
D: .
size: .
length: 16
V: TRBV10-2
CDR3: CASSTRRPANTGELFF
DNA: TGCGCCAGCAGCACCAGGCGCCCCGCGAACACCGGGGAGCTGTTTTTT

J: TRBJ2-7
D: TRBD1
size: .
length: 16
V: TRBV18
CDR3: CASSPRGTGDSYEQYF
DNA: TGTGCCAGCTCACCACGTGGGACAGGGGATTCCTACGAGCAGTACTTC

J: TRBJ1-5
D: .
size: .
length: 16
V: TRBV18
CDR3: CASSPRREGDDQPQHF
DNA: TGTGCCAGCTCCCCCCGGAGAGAGGGGGATGATCAGCCCCAGCATTTT

J: TRBJ1-2
D: .
size: .
length: 17
V: TRBV14
CDR3: CASSQDRELTGYFGYTF
DNA: TGTGCCAGCAGCCAAGATAGGGAGTTAACGGGTTACTTCGGCTACACCTTC

J: TRBJ2-7
D: .
size: .
length: 14
V: TRBV4-3
CDR3: CASSRQGQGNEQYF
DNA: TGCGCCAGCAGCCGCCAGGGCCAGGGAAACGAGCAGTACTTC

J: TRBJ2-1
D: .
size: .
length: 12
V: TRBV10-3
CDR3: CAIRPEGNEQFF
DNA: TGTGCCATCAGACCGGAGGGGAATGAGCAGTTCTTC

J: TRBJ2-5
D: TRBD2
size: few
length: 15
V: TRBV5-1
CDR3: CASGAGDPREETQYF
DNA: TGCGCCAGCGGGGCGGGAGACCCCCGGGAAGAGACCCAGTACTTC

J: TRBJ2-7
D: .
size: .
length: 17
V: TRBV7-8
CDR3: CASSLTNPWGPHLEQYF
DNA: TGTGCCAGCAGCTTAACCAATCCTTGGGGGCCACATCTGGAGCAGTACTTC

J: TRBJ2-5
D: TRBD1
size: once
length: 16
V: TRBV18
CDR3: CASSPPAGGASETQYF
DNA: TGTGCCAGCTCACCACCGGCAGGGGGCGCTTCGGAGACCCAGTACTTC

J: TRBJ1-1
D: .
size: .
length: 12
V: TRBV5-5
CDR3: CASSLVEMGAFF
DNA: TGTGCCAGCAGCCTGGTGGAGATGGGAGCTTTCTTT

J: TRBJ1-5
D: TRBD1
size: .
length: 17
V: TRBV24-1
CDR3: CATSAPGQIFLDQPQHF
DNA: TGTGCCACCAGTGCGCCGGGACAGATCTTCCTGGATCAGCCCCAGCATTTT

J: TRBJ2-7
D: .
size: .
length: 20
V: TRBV21-1
CDR3: CASSKGGLKGAQVISYEQYF
DNA: TGTGCCAGCAGCAAAGGGGGACTGAAGGGAGCCCAGGTCATCTCCTACGAGCAGTACTTC

J: TRBJ2-5
D: TRBD2
size: .
length: 12
V: TRBV6-6
CDR3: CASRDAGGAQYF
DNA: TGTGCCAGCCGGGACGCCGGGGGGGCCCAGTACTTC

J: TRBJ2-5
D: TRBD2
size: .
length: 15
V: TRBV2
CDR3: CASRPRAGVGQTQYF
DNA: TGTGCCAGCAGGCCAAGGGCGGGAGTTGGTCAGACCCAGTACTTC

J: TRBJ2-3
D: .
size: .
length: 13
V: TRBV29-1
CDR3: CSVAGRRGDTQYF
DNA: TGCAGCGTTGCTGGGAGACGAGGAGATACGCAGTATTTT

J: TRBJ1-5
D: .
size: .
length: 14
V: TRBV10-3
CDR3: CAISGHDRNQPQHF
DNA: TGTGCCATCAGTGGCCACGACAGAAATCAGCCCCAGCATTTT

J: TRBJ1-4
D: .
size: .
length: 13
V: TRBV12-3/TRBV12-4
CDR3: CASSPGKGEKLFF
DNA: TGTGCCAGCAGCCCAGGGAAAGGTGAAAAACTGTTTTTT

J: TRBJ2-1
D: TRBD2
size: .
length: 16
V: TRBV6-5
CDR3: CASSYPTPSGSNEQFF
DNA: TGTGCCAGCAGTTACCCCACCCCTAGCGGGAGTAATGAGCAGTTCTTC

J: TRBJ1-5
D: TRBD1
size: once
length: 19
V: TRBV5-6
CDR3: CASSLGRGQSRYSNQPQHF
DNA: TGTGCCAGCAGCTTGGGCAGGGGGCAAAGTCGTTATAGCAATCAGCCCCAGCATTTT

J: TRBJ1-6
D: TRBD1
size: .
length: 15
V: TRBV7-9
CDR3: CASSLGQGESSPLHF
DNA: TGTGCCAGCAGCTTGGGACAGGGGGAAAGTTCACCCCTCCACTTT

J: TRBJ2-5
D: .
size: few
length: 15
V: TRBV30
CDR3: CAWSVGSGDKETQYF
DNA: TGTGCCTGGAGTGTAGGGAGCGGCGACAAAGAGACCCAGTACTTC